This T cell receptor (beta chain) was found in a study of T cells in Graves' hyperthyroidism and ophthalmopathy. Study-level findings and limits: The majority of expanded thyroid clonotypes above 0.001 also appeared in blood.

TCR beta CDR3 sequences were amplified from RNA transcripts. In the first-round RT-PCR of the TCR CDR3, the HTBI primer set was used. Via MiXCR, TCRdb re-called the multiplex PCR reads, giving one row per CDR3 protein. The sample holds some 740,000 distinct CDR3 sequences, around 15% seen once. Remarks on this clonotype: The antigen is unknown.

This CDR3 has 14 amino acids. Trimming removed 1 base from V and 5 bases from J, with 13 bases in between. In germline, CDR1 is SGDLS, CDR2 YYNGEE. From roughly 10 ml of fresh peripheral blood, PBMCs were isolated. The chain links TRBV9 to TRBJ2-7; D is possibly TRBD2 (6 bases). This receptor was obtained from a woman between 18 and 30 years old with Graves' hyperthyroidism. The sequenced sample was blood. CDR3 in DNA: TGTGCCAGCAGCGTACGGGACTGGGATCACGAGCAGTACTTC. This translates into CASSVRDWDHEQYF.